The clone carrying this TCR beta chain was recorded a few times. Profiled with immunoSEQ multiplex PCR; TCRdb holds only in-frame clones, not every one. The table has about 220,000 clones, about four fifths seen once. This entry belongs to a study of blood T cell repertoires in COVID-19. Background on the study: T cells, B-cell-depleted T cells, or PBMCs supplied cDNA or gDNA.

CDR1 SNHLY and CDR2 FYNNEI come from the germline V gene. The CDR3 spans 13 residues. Trimming took 5 bases from V and 8 from J, leaving 10 bases between them. The chain links TRBV2 to TRBJ1-6; no reliable D call. Sequencing input: PBMCs or T cells enriched from blood (not recorded which). The receptor was derived from a woman between 35 and 50 years old with acute COVID-19. The CDR3 reads CASSPGVDSPLHF. As DNA, the CDR3 is TGTGCCAGCAGTCCCGGGGTGGATTCACCCCTCCACTTT.